Listed below are T cell receptor beta chains from one sample, sequenced in a study of blood T cell repertoires in COVID-19. Assay: immunoSEQ multiplex PCR; the TCRdb copy retains only in-frame clones and omits some. This sample has some 63,000 clones; approximately 85% occur once, and the top ten carry approximately 20%. Sample: peripheral blood. Source of these receptors: a human donor in a cohort sampled during active COVID-19. The CDR3 runs from the conserved cysteine through the conserved F or W. D genes are given only for firm matches. Part of the rows lack a size; the others show once, few, many or a class for expanded clones.

V gene	J gene	clone size	D gene	CDR3 protein	CDR3 DNA
TRBV9	TRBJ2-7	-	-	CASSVGGDTYEQYF	TGTGCCAGCAGCGTAGGGGGGGATACCTACGAGCAGTACTTC
TRBV2	TRBJ2-1	-	-	CASSDSYNEQFF	TGTGCCAGCAGTGACAGTTACAATGAGCAGTTCTTC
TRBV19	TRBJ1-3	-	-	CASSIQTGGPGTIYF	TGTGCCAGTAGTATTCAGACAGGAGGACCGGGCACCATATATTTT
TRBV9	TRBJ1-1	-	TRBD1	CASSASGDSTEAFF	TGTGCCAGCAGCGCCTCAGGGGACAGCACTGAAGCTTTCTTT
TRBV20-1	TRBJ2-5	-	-	CSVYGKTQYF	TGCAGTGTGTATGGCAAGACCCAGTACTTC
TRBV27	TRBJ2-5	-	-	CASSQTVRQETQYF	TGTGCCAGCAGCCAGACAGTCCGCCAAGAGACCCAGTACTTC
TRBV11-3	TRBJ2-3	-	-	CASSLGSGETDTQYF	TGTGCCAGCAGCTTAGGCAGTGGGGAGACAGATACGCAGTATTTT
TRBV11-2	TRBJ2-3	once	TRBD2	CASSLGTSGGADTQYF	TGTGCCAGCAGCCTCGGGACTAGCGGGGGGGCGGATACGCAGTATTTT
TRBV29-1	TRBJ2-3	-	TRBD2	CSADSAGGLTDTQYF	TGCAGCGCAGACAGTGCGGGGGGCCTCACAGATACGCAGTATTTT
TRBV13	TRBJ1-5	-	-	CASSFRGSNQPQHF	TGTGCCAGCAGCTTCAGGGGTAGCAATCAGCCCCAGCATTTT
TRBV27	TRBJ2-7	-	TRBD1	CASSYRGHEQYF	TGTGCCAGCAGTTACAGGGGCCACGAGCAGTACTTC
TRBV9	TRBJ2-7	-	TRBD1	CASSVGDSSYEQYF	TGTGCCAGCAGCGTAGGGGACAGCTCCTACGAGCAGTACTTC
TRBV7-9	TRBJ2-7	-	-	CASSLAGSSYEQYF	TGTGCCAGCAGCTTAGCGGGCAGCTCCTACGAGCAGTACTTC
TRBV27	TRBJ2-5	-	TRBD1	CASSLGTGKWGTQYF	TGTGCCAGCAGTTTAGGGACAGGGAAGTGGGGGACCCAGTACTTC
TRBV4-1	TRBJ1-6	-	-	CASSHQDSRSYNSPLHF	TGCGCCAGCAGCCACCAGGACAGCCGCTCCTATAATTCACCCCTCCACTTT
TRBV3-1/TRBV3-2	TRBJ1-1	-	-	CASSQGARTEAFF	TGTGCCAGCAGCCAAGGAGCTCGCACTGAAGCTTTCTTT
TRBV10-1	TRBJ2-1	-	-	CASSESVGDYNEQFF	TGCGCCAGCAGTGAGTCGGTCGGGGACTACAATGAGCAGTTCTTC
TRBV24-1	TRBJ2-5	-	TRBD1	CATSDWTGGLETQYF	TGTGCCACCAGTGATTGGACAGGGGGATTAGAGACCCAGTACTTC
TRBV24-1	TRBJ2-3	-	-	CATSDPPPGGDTQYF	TGTGCCACCAGTGACCCACCACCGGGTGGAGATACGCAGTATTTT
TRBV4-3	TRBJ2-3	-	TRBD2	CASSQGTSGARNTQYF	TGCGCCAGCAGCCAAGGGACTAGCGGGGCGAGGAATACGCAGTATTTT
TRBV5-4	TRBJ1-1	-	-	CASRSGTPDTEAFF	TGTGCCAGCAGGTCCGGGACACCAGACACTGAAGCTTTCTTT
TRBV2	TRBJ2-7	-	TRBD1	CASFGTGTATYEQYF	TGTGCCAGTTTCGGGACCGGGACAGCGACCTACGAGCAGTACTTC
TRBV19	TRBJ2-1	-	TRBD2	CASSIWASGDNNEQFF	TGTGCCAGTAGTATATGGGCTAGCGGGGACAACAATGAGCAGTTCTTC
TRBV11-3	TRBJ2-1	-	TRBD1	CASSARQGTVDEQFF	TGTGCCAGCAGCGCAAGACAGGGAACGGTCGATGAGCAGTTCTTC
TRBV27	TRBJ1-5	-	-	CASSSGQGGNQPQHF	TGTGCCAGCAGTTCAGGGCAGGGCGGCAATCAGCCCCAGCATTTT